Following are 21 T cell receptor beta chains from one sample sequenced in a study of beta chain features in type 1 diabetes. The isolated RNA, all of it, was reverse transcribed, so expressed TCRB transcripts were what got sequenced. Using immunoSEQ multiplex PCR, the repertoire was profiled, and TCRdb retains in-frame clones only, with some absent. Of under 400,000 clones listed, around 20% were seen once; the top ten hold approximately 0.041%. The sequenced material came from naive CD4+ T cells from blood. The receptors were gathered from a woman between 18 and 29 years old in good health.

The CDR3 region has the DNA TGTGCCAGCAGTGAAGTCGCCAGGGGGGCCCAGTACTTC. This sequence encodes CASSEVARGAQYF. J is TRBJ2-5 and V is TRBV6-1, with D possibly matching TRBD1 (7 bases). CDR3 length equals 13 residues. Germline V gives CDR1 MNHNS, CDR2 SASEGT. The V end lost 1 base, the J end lost 9 bases, and 12 bases lay between the germline ends.

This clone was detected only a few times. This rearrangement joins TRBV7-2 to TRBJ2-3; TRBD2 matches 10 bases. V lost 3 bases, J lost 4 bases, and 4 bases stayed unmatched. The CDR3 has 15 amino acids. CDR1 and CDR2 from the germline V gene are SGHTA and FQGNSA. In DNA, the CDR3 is TGTGCCAGCAGCTTTAGCGGGGGGATAGCAGATACGCAGTATTTT. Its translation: CASSFSGGIADTQYF.

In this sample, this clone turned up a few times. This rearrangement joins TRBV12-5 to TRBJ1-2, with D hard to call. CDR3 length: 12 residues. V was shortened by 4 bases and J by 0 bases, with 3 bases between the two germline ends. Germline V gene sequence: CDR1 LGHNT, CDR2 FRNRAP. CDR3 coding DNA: TGTGCTAGTGGTTCCTCTAACTATGGCTACACCTTC. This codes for CASGSSNYGYTF.

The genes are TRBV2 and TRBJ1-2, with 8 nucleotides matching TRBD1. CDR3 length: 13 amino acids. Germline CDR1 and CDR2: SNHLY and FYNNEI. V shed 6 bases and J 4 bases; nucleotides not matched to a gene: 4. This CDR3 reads CASRPDRAYGYTF. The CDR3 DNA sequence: TGTGCCAGCAGGCCGGACAGGGCCTATGGCTACACCTTC.

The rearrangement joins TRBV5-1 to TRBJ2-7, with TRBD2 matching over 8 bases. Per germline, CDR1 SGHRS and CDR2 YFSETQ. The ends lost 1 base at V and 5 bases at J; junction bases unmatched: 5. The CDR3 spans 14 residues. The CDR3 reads CASSLRGGRDEQYF. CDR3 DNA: TGCGCCAGCAGCTTGCGGGGGGGCCGGGACGAGCAGTACTTC.

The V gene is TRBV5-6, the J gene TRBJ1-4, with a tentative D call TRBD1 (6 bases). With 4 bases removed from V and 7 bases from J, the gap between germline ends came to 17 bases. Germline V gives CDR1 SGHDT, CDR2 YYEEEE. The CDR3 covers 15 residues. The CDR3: CASSPTGSVGEKLFF. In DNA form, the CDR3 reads TGTGCCAGCAGCCCGACAGGTTCGGTGGGTGAAAAACTGTTTTTT.

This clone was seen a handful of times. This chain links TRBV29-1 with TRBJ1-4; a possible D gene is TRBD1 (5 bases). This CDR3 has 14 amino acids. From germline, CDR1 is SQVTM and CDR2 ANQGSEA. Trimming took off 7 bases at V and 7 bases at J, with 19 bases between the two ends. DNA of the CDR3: TGCAGCGGGGGAATGGGGCGTCCCGGTGAAAAACTGTTTTTT. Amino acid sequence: CSGGMGRPGEKLFF.

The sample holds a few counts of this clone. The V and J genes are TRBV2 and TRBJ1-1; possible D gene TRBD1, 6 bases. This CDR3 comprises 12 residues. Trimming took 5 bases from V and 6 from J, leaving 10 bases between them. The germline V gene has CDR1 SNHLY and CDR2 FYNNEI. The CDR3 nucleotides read TGTGCCAGCAGTTCTACAGGGTCTGAAGCTTTCTTT. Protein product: CASSSTGSEAFF. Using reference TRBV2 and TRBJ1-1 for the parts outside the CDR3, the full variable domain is EPEVTQTPSHQVTQMGQEVILRCVPISNHLYFYWYRQILGQKVEFLVSFYNNEISEKSEIFDDQFSVERPDGSNFTLKIRSTKLEDSAMYFCASSSTGSEAFFGQGTRLTVV.

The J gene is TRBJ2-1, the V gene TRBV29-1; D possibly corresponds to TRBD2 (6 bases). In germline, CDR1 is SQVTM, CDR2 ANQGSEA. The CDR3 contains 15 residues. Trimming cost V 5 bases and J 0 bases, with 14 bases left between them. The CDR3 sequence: CSVSGLSSSYNEQFF. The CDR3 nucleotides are TGCAGCGTTTCGGGACTTTCGAGCTCCTACAATGAGCAGTTCTTC.

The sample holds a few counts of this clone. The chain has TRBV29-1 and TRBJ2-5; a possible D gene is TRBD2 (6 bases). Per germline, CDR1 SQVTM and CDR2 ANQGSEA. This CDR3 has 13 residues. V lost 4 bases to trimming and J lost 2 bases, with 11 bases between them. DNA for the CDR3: TGCAGCGTTGCGGCTGGGGGGCAAGAGACCCAGTACTTC. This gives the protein CSVAAGGQETQYF.

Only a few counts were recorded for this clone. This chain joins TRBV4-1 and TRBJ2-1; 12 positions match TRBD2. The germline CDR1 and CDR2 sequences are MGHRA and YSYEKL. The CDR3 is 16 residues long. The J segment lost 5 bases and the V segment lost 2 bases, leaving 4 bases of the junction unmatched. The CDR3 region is CASSQPGTSGHNEQFF. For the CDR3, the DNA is TGCGCCAGCAGCCAACCCGGGACTAGCGGGCACAATGAGCAGTTCTTC.

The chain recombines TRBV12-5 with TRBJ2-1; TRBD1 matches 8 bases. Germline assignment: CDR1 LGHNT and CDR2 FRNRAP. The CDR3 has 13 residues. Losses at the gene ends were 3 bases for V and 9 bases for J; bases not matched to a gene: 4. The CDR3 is CASGLEQGVEQFF. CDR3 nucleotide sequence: TGTGCTAGTGGTTTAGAACAGGGGGTTGAGCAGTTCTTC.

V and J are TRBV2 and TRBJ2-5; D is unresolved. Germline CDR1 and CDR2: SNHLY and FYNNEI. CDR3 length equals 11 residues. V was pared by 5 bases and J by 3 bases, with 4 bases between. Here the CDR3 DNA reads TGTGCCAGCAGTTACAAAGAGACCCAGTACTTC. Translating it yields CASSYKETQYF. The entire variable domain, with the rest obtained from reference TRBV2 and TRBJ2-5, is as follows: EPEVTQTPSHQVTQMGQEVILRCVPISNHLYFYWYRQILGQKVEFLVSFYNNEISEKSEIFDDQFSVERPDGSNFTLKIRSTKLEDSAMYFCASSYKETQYFGPGTRLLVL.

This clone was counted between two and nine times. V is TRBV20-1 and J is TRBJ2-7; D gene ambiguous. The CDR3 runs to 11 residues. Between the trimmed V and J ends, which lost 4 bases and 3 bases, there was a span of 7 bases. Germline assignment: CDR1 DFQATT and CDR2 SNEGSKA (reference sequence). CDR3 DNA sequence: TGCAGTGCTACTAAGAACTACGAGCAGTACTTC. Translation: CSATKNYEQYF.

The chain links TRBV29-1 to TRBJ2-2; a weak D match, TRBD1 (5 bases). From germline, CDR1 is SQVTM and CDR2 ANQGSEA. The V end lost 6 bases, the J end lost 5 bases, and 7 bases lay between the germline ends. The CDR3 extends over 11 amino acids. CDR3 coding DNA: TGCAGCGTAGGGGTGACCGGGGAGCTGTTTTTT. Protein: CSVGVTGELFF.

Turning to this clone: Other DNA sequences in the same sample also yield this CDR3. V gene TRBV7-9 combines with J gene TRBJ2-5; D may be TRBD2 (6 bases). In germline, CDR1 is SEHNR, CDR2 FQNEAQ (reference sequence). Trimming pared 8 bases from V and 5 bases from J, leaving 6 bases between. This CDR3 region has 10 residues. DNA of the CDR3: TGTGCCAGCGGGGGGGAGACCCAGTACTTC. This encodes CASGGETQYF.

CDR3 protein: CASTEGGASYGYTF. The DNA for the CDR3 is TGTGCCAGCACCGAAGGGGGTGCCAGCTATGGCTACACCTTC. The chain links TRBV25-1 to TRBJ1-2; a weak D match, TRBD1 (6 bases). The V and J ends lost 7 bases and 4 bases respectively, with 16 bases between them. Germline CDR1 is MGHDK and CDR2 is SYGVNS. The CDR3 sequence is 14 residues long.

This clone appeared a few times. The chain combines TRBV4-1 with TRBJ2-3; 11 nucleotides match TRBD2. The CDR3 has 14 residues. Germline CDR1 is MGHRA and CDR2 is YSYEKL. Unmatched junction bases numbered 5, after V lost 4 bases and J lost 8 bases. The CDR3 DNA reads TGCGCCAGCAGCCTACCCGGACTAGCGGGTACGCAGTATTTT. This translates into CASSLPGLAGTQYF.

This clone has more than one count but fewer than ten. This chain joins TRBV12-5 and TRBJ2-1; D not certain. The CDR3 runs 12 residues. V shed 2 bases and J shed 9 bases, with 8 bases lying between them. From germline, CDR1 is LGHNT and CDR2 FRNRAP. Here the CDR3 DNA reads TGTGCTAGTGGTTTGATGGTCAGTGAGCAGTTCTTC. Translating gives CASGLMVSEQFF.

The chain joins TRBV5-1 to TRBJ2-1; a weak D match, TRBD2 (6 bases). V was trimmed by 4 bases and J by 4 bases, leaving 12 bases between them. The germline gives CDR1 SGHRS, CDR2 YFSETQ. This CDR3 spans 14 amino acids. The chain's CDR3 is CASSLPGLYNEQFF. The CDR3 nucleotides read TGCGCCAGCAGCCTGCCGGGACTGTACAATGAGCAGTTCTTC.

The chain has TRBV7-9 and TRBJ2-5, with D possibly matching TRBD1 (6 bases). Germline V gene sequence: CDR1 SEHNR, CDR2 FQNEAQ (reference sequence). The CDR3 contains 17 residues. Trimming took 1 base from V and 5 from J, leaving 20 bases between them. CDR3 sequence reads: CASSLGPSGVPRETQYF. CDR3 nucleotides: TGTGCCAGCAGCTTAGGCCCCTCAGGGGTCCCCCGCGAGACCCAGTACTTC. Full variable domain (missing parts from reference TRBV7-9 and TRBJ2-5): DTGVSQNPRHKITKRGQNVTFRCDPISEHNRLYWYRQTLGQGPEFLTYFQNEAQLEKSRLLSDRFSAERPKGSFSTLEIQRTEQGDSAMYLCASSLGPSGVPRETQYFGPGTRLLVL.